A single sample gave rise to the 32 T cell receptor beta chains below, sequenced in a study of T-cell reconstitution after alpha-beta-depleted transplantation in children (dated by TCRdb to between 2015 and 2016). The library was produced with PCR. Sequencing used an Illumina HiSeq 2500. TCR libraries were prepared with molecular barcoding, using unique molecular identifiers to normalize TCRbeta repertoire quantification. The raw public data were reprocessed by TCRdb itself: fastp quality trimming at Q25, MiXCR clonotype calling, in-frame beta chains only. Identical CDR3 proteins give one entry, which carries the most common genes and DNA. Across this sample there are 500,000 to 750,000 distinct CDR3 sequences, with 10% to 15% seen only once. Of the sample, about 2% is held by the ten largest clones. Read against the paper, the sample's treatment or condition label means: allogeneic hematopoietic cell transplantation with graft depleted of TCRalphabeta T cells and CD19 B cells.

The starting material was PBMCs, mostly from graft donor cells, obtained 360 days after TCRalphabeta/CD19-depleted stem cell transplant. The source is a male patient younger than 18 who had a stem cell transplant for acute myeloid leukemia, so the T cells may come from the graft donor.

The CDR3 nucleotides are TGTGCCAGCAGAGACAGTAACAATCAGCCCCAGCATTTT. This translates into CASRDSNNQPQHF. The rearrangement links TRBV28 to TRBJ1-5; D is perhaps TRBD1 (5 bases). This CDR3 region has 13 residues. Germline lookup yields CDR1 MDHEN and CDR2 SYDVKM. V was cut by 6 bases and J by 3 bases, with 9 bases left in between. Full variable domain (rest looked up from reference TRBV28 and TRBJ1-5): DVKVTQSSRYLVKRTGEKVFLECVQDMDHENMFWYRQDPGLGLRLIYFSYDVKMKEKGDIPEGYSVSREKKERFSLILESASTNQTSMYLCASRDSNNQPQHFGDGTRLSIL.

This clonotype has just a few counts. The chain links TRBV29-1 to TRBJ1-1; the D gene is possibly TRBD1 (6 bases). Trimming cost V 5 bases and J 8 bases, with 12 bases left between them. The CDR3 totals 11 residues. Germline CDR1 reads SQVTM; CDR2 reads ANQGSEA. CDR3 residues: CSVQGGSEAFF. The CDR3 coding sequence is TGCAGCGTTCAAGGGGGGTCCGAAGCTTTCTTT.

This clonotype was observed a handful of times. This rearrangement joins TRBV27 to TRBJ2-1; D might be TRBD1 (6 bases). The CDR3 contains 16 residues. The V and J ends lost 7 bases and 0 bases respectively, with 16 bases between them. CDR1 is MNHEY, CDR2 SMNVEV, per germline (reference sequence). This CDR3 is CASNWQGISSYNEQFF. In nucleotides, the CDR3 is TGTGCCAGCAATTGGCAGGGGATAAGCTCCTACAATGAGCAGTTCTTC.

This clonotype was observed a few times. In DNA, the CDR3 is TGTGCCAGGGGGGGGAGCGGAAAACTGTTTTTT. It codes for CARGGSGKLFF. This chain uses TRBV7-4 with TRBJ1-4, with D possibly being TRBD1 (5 bases). The CDR3 sequence is 11 residues long. Germline assignment: CDR1 SGHVT and CDR2 SQSDAQ. The V end lost 9 bases, the J end lost 10 bases, and 12 bases lay between the germline ends.

The chain recombines TRBV28 with TRBJ2-3; 13 nucleotides line up with TRBD2. V lost 3 bases, J lost 5 bases, and 8 bases stayed unmatched. The germline gives CDR1 MDHEN, CDR2 SYDVKM. CDR3 length: 17 residues. The CDR3 is CASSFFRLAGGRDTQYF. The CDR3 coding sequence is TGTGCCAGCAGTTTTTTCCGACTAGCGGGAGGTCGAGATACGCAGTATTTT.

This clonotype was detected ten times or more. The chain is built from TRBV10-3 and TRBJ2-7; no firm D call. CDR3 length equals 12 residues. The germline V and J ends were trimmed by 6 bases and 1 base, with 7 bases remaining between them. Germline V gene lookup returns CDR1 ENHRY and CDR2 SYGVKD. CDR3 sequence: CAIRDSSYEQYF. The DNA of the CDR3 is TGTGCCATCAGGGATTCGTCCTACGAGCAGTACTTC.

The V call is TRBV5-1, the J call TRBJ2-1; D unresolved. CDR1 SGHRS and CDR2 YFSETQ come from the germline V gene. The CDR3 runs 15 residues. The V end was cut by 4 bases, the J end by 0 bases, with 11 bases between. CDR3 in amino acids: CASSAKAVSYNEQFF. As DNA, the CDR3 is TGCGCCAGCAGCGCGAAGGCAGTCTCCTACAATGAGCAGTTCTTC.

This clonotype has at least ten counts. The gene calls are TRBV6-5 and TRBJ2-1, with D possibly matching TRBD1 (5 bases). In germline, CDR1 is MNHEY, CDR2 SVGAGI. V was cut by 2 bases and J by 0 bases, with 17 bases left in between. This CDR3 is built from 18 residues. The CDR3 reads CASSYRQTDLHSYNEQFF. As DNA, the CDR3 is TGTGCCAGCAGTTACAGACAGACTGACTTGCACTCCTACAATGAGCAGTTCTTC.

This clonotype was picked up many times. The chain employs TRBV12-3 or TRBV12-4 and TRBJ2-4, with a tentative D call TRBD2 (5 bases). CDR3 size: 14 residues. The ends were cut back, 6 bases at V and 8 bases at J, with 17 bases in the middle. The DNA for the CDR3 is TGTGCCAGCAGAGAGTACCCTAGAGCGGACATTCAGTACTTC. Its translation is CASREYPRADIQYF.

This chain connects TRBV20-1 to TRBJ1-1, with a weak D call TRBD1 (5 bases). The CDR3 is made up of 12 amino acids. V lost 2 bases and J lost 3, with 7 bases in between. Germline-derived CDR1 and CDR2 are DFQATT and SNEGSKA (reference sequence). CDR3 amino acids: CSARWGYTEAFF. CDR3 coding DNA: TGCAGTGCTAGATGGGGGTACACTGAAGCTTTCTTT.

This clonotype was observed many times. This sequence joins TRBV28 and TRBJ2-7; no reliable D call. Trimming stripped 7 bases from V and 3 bases from J, with 7 bases between. Germline assignment: CDR1 MDHEN and CDR2 SYDVKM. The CDR3 runs to 11 residues. This CDR3 is CASMDDYEQYF. In DNA form, the CDR3 reads TGTGCCAGCATGGACGACTACGAGCAGTACTTC.

This chain connects TRBV28 to TRBJ2-2; 8 bases fit TRBD2. The germline V gene has CDR1 MDHEN and CDR2 SYDVKM. The CDR3 consists of 14 residues. V shed 7 bases and J 4 bases; nucleotides not matched to a gene: 5. DNA for the CDR3: TGTGCCAGCACCCGGGGGGGAGGCACCGGGGAGCTGTTTTTT. Its protein product is CASTRGGGTGELFF. The full variable domain, completed using reference TRBV28 and TRBJ2-2, is DVKVTQSSRYLVKRTGEKVFLECVQDMDHENMFWYRQDPGLGLRLIYFSYDVKMKEKGDIPEGYSVSREKKERFSLILESASTNQTSMYLCASTRGGGTGELFFGEGSRLTVL.

This clonotype appeared many times. This chain links TRBV9 with TRBJ2-4; D possibly corresponds to TRBD2 (5 bases). V lost 4 bases to trimming and J lost 3 bases, with 23 bases between them. The CDR3 is made up of 18 amino acids. Germline-derived CDR1 and CDR2 are SGDLS and YYNGEE. CDR3 amino acids: CASSPRGATTMLKNIQYF. The CDR3 bases are TGTGCCAGCAGCCCCCGGGGAGCAACCACTATGCTCAAAAACATTCAGTACTTC. Variable domain in full (rest from reference TRBV9 and TRBJ2-4): DSGVTQTPKHLITATGQRVTLRCSPRSGDLSVYWYQQSLDQGLQFLIQYYNGEERAKGNILERFSAQQFPDLHSELNLSSLELGDSALYFCASSPRGATTMLKNIQYFGAGTRLSVL.

This clonotype appeared many times. The CDR3 DNA is TGCAGCGGCGGGACAGGGGGCGATTACGAGCAGTACTTC. Translation: CSGGTGGDYEQYF. The chain joins TRBV29-1 to TRBJ2-7; the match to TRBD1 covers 12 bases. This CDR3 has 13 amino acids. Trimming removed 7 bases from V and 4 bases from J; junction bases left unmatched: 5. Germline V gives CDR1 SQVTM, CDR2 ANQGSEA.

This clonotype has just a few counts. The CDR3 sequence: CASSSPRGQETQYF. CDR3 sequence (DNA): TGTGCCAGCAGTTCCCCGCGCGGCCAAGAGACCCAGTACTTC. The V and J genes are TRBV6-2 or TRBV6-3 and TRBJ2-5; D not resolved. V lost 4 bases to trimming and J lost 1 base, with 10 bases between them. CDR1 is MNHEY and CDR2 is SVGEGT in the germline V gene. There are 14 residues in the CDR3.

This clonotype has a count of ten or more. The chain employs TRBV20-1 and TRBJ2-2, with a tentative D call TRBD2 (6 bases). Per the germline V gene, CDR1 is DFQATT and CDR2 is SNEGSKA (reference sequence). The CDR3 extends over 13 amino acids. V lost 6 bases and J lost 6, with 14 bases in between. The CDR3 region has the DNA TGCAGTGCCCGTACTGGGGGGTCCGGGGAGCTGTTTTTT. This encodes CSARTGGSGELFF.

The V and J genes are TRBV21-1 and TRBJ2-3. TRBV21-1 is a pseudogene locus. The CDR3 loop spans 16 amino acids. The CDR3 sequence is CASSKGVVFRTDTQYF. In DNA, the CDR3 is TGTGCCAGCAGCAAAGGGGTAGTTTTCCGCACAGATACGCAGTATTTT.

This clonotype came up many times. The chain combines TRBV29-1 with TRBJ2-7; D remains ambiguous. This CDR3 region has 13 residues. Germline V gene data show CDR1 as SQVTM and CDR2 as ANQGSEA. V lost 4 bases and J 2 bases, leaving 12 bases between the germline ends. The CDR3 nucleotides are TGCAGCGTTGGATCCAGCTCCGCCTACGAGCAGTACTTC. Its protein is CSVGSSSAYEQYF.

V gene TRBV23-1 combines with J gene TRBJ2-7, with 8 nucleotides matching TRBD1. TRBV23-1 has ORF status, its function being uncertain. The CDR3 has 21 amino acids. V shed 1 base and J 3 bases; nucleotides not matched to a gene: 23. Here the CDR3 DNA reads TGCGCCAGCAGTCAATGGGGCACGGACAGGGTTGATGTTCTATCTAACTACGAGCAGTACTTC. It yields the protein CASSQWGTDRVDVLSNYEQYF.

V gene TRBV28 combines with J gene TRBJ1-1; 10 bases are shared with TRBD1. CDR1 and CDR2 (germline): MDHEN, SYDVKM. Losses at the gene ends were 6 bases for V and 1 base for J; bases not matched to a gene: 5. CDR3 length equals 15 residues. The CDR3 here is CASSRDRGGNTEAFF. In nucleotides, the CDR3 is TGTGCCAGCAGCCGGGACAGGGGTGGGAACACTGAAGCTTTCTTT.

This clonotype was found many times. The V gene is TRBV12-3 or TRBV12-4, the J gene TRBJ2-3; D is uncertain. The CDR3 is 11 residues long. Deletions cut 7 bases from V and 3 bases from J, with 5 bases between. The CDR3 nucleotides are TGTGCCAGCACTAGAACAGATACGCAGTATTTT. It is translated as CASTRTDTQYF.

This chain joins TRBV18 and TRBJ1-6; 7 nucleotides align to TRBD1. The V gene's germline CDR1 is KGHSH and CDR2 LQKENI. The CDR3 has 15 amino acids. Trimming cost V 2 bases and J 4 bases; bases outside gene matches: 2. CDR3 bases: TGTGCCAGCTCACCAACGGGACAGTATAATTCACCCCTCCACTTT. Its protein product is CASSPTGQYNSPLHF.

This chain connects TRBV6-5 to TRBJ1-2; TRBD1 matches 10 bases. CDR1 and CDR2 (germline): MNHEY, SVGAGI. V lost 0 bases and J lost 3; bases outside the gene matches: 10. The CDR3 extends over 18 amino acids. The CDR3 DNA reads TGTGCCAGCAGTTACTCGAAGTCGGGACAGGGGCCCTACTATGGCTACACCTTC. The encoded protein is CASSYSKSGQGPYYGYTF.

This clonotype was seen a few times. V usage is TRBV20-1 and J usage is TRBJ2-6; the D gene is possibly TRBD1 (5 bases). V shed 3 bases and J shed 4 bases, with 7 bases lying between them. CDR1 and CDR2 from the germline V gene are DFQATT and SNEGSKA (reference sequence). The CDR3 has 13 amino acids. The CDR3 DNA follows: TGCAGTGCTAGGCAGGGCGGGGCCAACGTCCTGACTTTC. Translating gives CSARQGGANVLTF.

This clonotype was seen many times. The chain uses TRBV20-1 and TRBJ2-7; 8 bases align to TRBD2. Germline assignment: CDR1 DFQATT and CDR2 SNEGSKA (reference sequence). V was pared by 0 bases and J by 2 bases, with 6 bases of the junction left unmatched. This CDR3 is 15 amino acids long. CDR3 in DNA: TGCAGTGCTAGAGATCGGGGGGGTAGGACCTACGAGCAGTACTTC. Its protein is CSARDRGGRTYEQYF.

In its sample, this clonotype was seen a few times. The gene calls are TRBV30 and TRBJ2-1; TRBD2 matches 13 bases. This CDR3 is 15 amino acids long. The V and J ends lost 2 bases and 9 bases, in that order; junction bases with no gene match: 7. Germline CDR1 GTSNPN, CDR2 SVGIG (reference sequence). CDR3 protein: CAWSILAGGPVEQFF. Written as DNA, the CDR3 is TGTGCCTGGAGTATACTAGCGGGAGGGCCGGTTGAGCAGTTCTTC.

This clonotype showed up just a few times. The chain uses TRBV11-1 and TRBJ2-1, with TRBD1 matching over 8 bases. This CDR3 has 16 amino acids. CDR1 is SGHAT, CDR2 FQDESV, per germline (reference sequence). J lost 7 bases, V lost 2 bases, and 10 bases had no gene match. CDR3 in DNA: TGTGCCAGCAGCTTACGCCTAAGACAGGGGAGGAATGAGCAGTTCTTC. This sequence encodes CASSLRLRQGRNEQFF.

In its sample, this clonotype was seen many times. The CDR3 sequence is CASSVRGTDTQYF. The CDR3 nucleotides are TGCGCCAGCAGCGTCAGAGGGACAGATACGCAGTATTTT. V is TRBV4-3 and J is TRBJ2-3; D may be TRBD2 (5 bases). Germline CDR1 and CDR2: LGHNA and YSLEER. The CDR3 runs to 13 residues. V was pared by 5 bases and J by 3 bases, with 9 bases between.

This clonotype has only a few counts. This chain connects TRBV12-3 or TRBV12-4 to TRBJ2-1; a possible D gene is TRBD1 (5 bases). V lost 6 bases, J lost 12 bases, and 15 bases lay in between. This CDR3 region has 12 residues. DNA of the CDR3: TGTGCCAGCAGCCGACCAGGGTGGGGGCAGTTCTTC. This translates into CASSRPGWGQFF.

There are a few counts of this clonotype. The chain links TRBV20-1 to TRBJ2-2; tentative D call: TRBD2 (6 bases). Trimming removed 3 bases from V and 3 bases from J, with 11 bases in between. Germline lookup yields CDR1 DFQATT and CDR2 SNEGSKA (reference sequence). The CDR3 has 14 amino acids. The CDR3 reads CSASPGVYTGELFF. CDR3 nucleotide sequence: TGCAGTGCTAGCCCGGGAGTTTACACCGGGGAGCTGTTTTTT.

This clonotype was seen at least ten times. V usage is TRBV3-1 and J usage is TRBJ2-2; D perhaps matches TRBD2 (5 bases). Germline V CDR1 and CDR2: LGHDT, YNNKEL (reference sequence). Trimming took 4 bases from V and 2 from J, leaving 20 bases between them. This CDR3 is 18 amino acids long. The CDR3 sequence is CASSPFQSGTGNTGELFF. The DNA of the CDR3 is TGTGCCAGCAGCCCCTTTCAGTCGGGAACGGGTAACACCGGGGAGCTGTTTTTT.

In its sample, this clonotype was seen a few times. The chain carries TRBV6-1 and TRBJ2-4; D is uncertain. The V and J ends lost 2 bases and 4 bases respectively, with 12 bases between them. The CDR3 totals 15 residues. Germline CDR1 and CDR2: MNHNS and SASEGT. CDR3 bases: TGTGCCAGCAGTGAACCAGTAGATTGGAAAAACATTCAGTACTTC. It yields the protein CASSEPVDWKNIQYF.